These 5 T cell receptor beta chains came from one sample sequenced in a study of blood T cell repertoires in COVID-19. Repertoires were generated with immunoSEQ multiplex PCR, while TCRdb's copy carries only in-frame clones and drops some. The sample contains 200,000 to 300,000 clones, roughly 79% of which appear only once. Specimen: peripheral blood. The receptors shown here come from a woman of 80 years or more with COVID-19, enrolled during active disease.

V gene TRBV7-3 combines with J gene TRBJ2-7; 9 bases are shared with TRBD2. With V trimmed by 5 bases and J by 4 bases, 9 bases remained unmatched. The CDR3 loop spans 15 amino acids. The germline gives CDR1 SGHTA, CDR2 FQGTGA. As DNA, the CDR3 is TGTGCCAGCAGCCTGGGCGGGAGGGCCGGATACGAGCAGTACTTC. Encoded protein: CASSLGGRAGYEQYF. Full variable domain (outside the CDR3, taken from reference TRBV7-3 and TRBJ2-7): GAGVSQTPSNKVTEKGKYVELRCDPISGHTALYWYRQSLGQGPEFLIYFQGTGAADDSGLPNDRFFAVRPEGSVSTLKIQRTERGDSAVYLCASSLGGRAGYEQYFGPGTRLTVT.

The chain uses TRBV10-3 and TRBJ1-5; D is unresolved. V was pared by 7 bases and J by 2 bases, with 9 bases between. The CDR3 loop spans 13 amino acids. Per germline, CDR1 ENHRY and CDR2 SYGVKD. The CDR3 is CAIKSEGNQPQHF. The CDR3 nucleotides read TGTGCCATCAAGTCAGAGGGCAATCAGCCCCAGCATTTT.

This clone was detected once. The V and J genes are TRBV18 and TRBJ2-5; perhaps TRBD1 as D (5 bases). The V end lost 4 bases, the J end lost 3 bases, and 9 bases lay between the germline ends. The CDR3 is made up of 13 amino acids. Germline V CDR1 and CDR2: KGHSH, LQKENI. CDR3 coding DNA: TGTGCCAGCTCACGGGGCTTAGAAGAGACCCAGTACTTC. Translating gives CASSRGLEETQYF. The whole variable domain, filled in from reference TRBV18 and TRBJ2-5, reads NAGVMQNPRHLVRRRGQEARLRCSPMKGHSHVYWYRQLPEEGLKFMVYLQKENIIDESGMPKERFSAEFPKEGPSILRIQQVVRGDSAAYFCASSRGLEETQYFGPGTRLLVL.

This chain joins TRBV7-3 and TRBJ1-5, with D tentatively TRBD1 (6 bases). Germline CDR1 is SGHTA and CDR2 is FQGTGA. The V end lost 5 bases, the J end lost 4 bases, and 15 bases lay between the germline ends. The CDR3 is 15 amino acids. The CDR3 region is CASSPRGGVNQPQHF. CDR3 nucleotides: TGTGCCAGCAGCCCCCGAGGGGGGGTTAATCAGCCCCAGCATTTT. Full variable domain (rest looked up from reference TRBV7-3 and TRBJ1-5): GAGVSQTPSNKVTEKGKYVELRCDPISGHTALYWYRQSLGQGPEFLIYFQGTGAADDSGLPNDRFFAVRPEGSVSTLKIQRTERGDSAVYLCASSPRGGVNQPQHFGDGTRLSIL.

CDR3 loop: CASSLGDRGLDTQYF. The CDR3, as DNA: TGCGCCAGCAGCTTGGGAGACAGGGGGCTAGATACGCAGTATTTT. V gene TRBV5-1 combines with J gene TRBJ2-3, with 10 bases lining up with TRBD1. The V segment lost 0 bases and the J segment 5 bases; nucleotides outside the gene matches: 3. In germline, CDR1 is SGHRS, CDR2 YFSETQ. CDR3 length: 15 residues.